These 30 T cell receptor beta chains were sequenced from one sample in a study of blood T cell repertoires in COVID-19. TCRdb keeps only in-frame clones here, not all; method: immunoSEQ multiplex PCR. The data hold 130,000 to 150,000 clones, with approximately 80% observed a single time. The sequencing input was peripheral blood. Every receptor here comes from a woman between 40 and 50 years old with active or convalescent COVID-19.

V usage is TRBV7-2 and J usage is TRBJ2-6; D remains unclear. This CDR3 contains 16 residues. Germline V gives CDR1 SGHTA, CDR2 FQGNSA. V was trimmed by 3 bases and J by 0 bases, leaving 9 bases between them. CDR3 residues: CASSFAVLSGANVLTF. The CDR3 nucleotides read TGTGCCAGCAGCTTCGCAGTCCTCTCTGGGGCCAACGTCCTGACTTTC.

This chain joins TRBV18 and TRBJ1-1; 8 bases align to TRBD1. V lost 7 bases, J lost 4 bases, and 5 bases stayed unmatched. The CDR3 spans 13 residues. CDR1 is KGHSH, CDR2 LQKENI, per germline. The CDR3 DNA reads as TGTGCCAGCTTAGACAGGGGTGGCACTGAAGCTTTCTTT. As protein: CASLDRGGTEAFF.

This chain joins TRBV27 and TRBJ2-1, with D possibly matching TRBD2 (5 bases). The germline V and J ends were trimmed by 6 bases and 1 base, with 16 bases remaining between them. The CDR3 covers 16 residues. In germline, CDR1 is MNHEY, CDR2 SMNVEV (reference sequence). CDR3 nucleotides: TGTGCCAGCAGACCCCGGGAAAGGTGGTCCTACAATGAGCAGTTCTTC. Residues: CASRPRERWSYNEQFF.

Here the CDR3 DNA reads TGTGCCAGCAGCTTAGGGCTAGCGGACCGGGAGCTGTTTTTT. Protein: CASSLGLADRELFF. The J gene is TRBJ2-2, the V gene TRBV7-2; 7 nucleotides align to TRBD2. The CDR3 is 14 residues long. Germline CDR1 and CDR2: SGHTA and FQGNSA. Trimming at V came to 1 base and at J to 9 bases, leaving 5 bases not matched to a gene.

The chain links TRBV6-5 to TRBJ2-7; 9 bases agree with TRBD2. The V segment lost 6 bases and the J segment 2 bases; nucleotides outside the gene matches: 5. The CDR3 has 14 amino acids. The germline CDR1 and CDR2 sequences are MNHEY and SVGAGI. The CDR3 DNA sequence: TGTGCCAGCAGACCGGGACTAGCCACCTACGAGCAGTACTTC. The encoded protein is CASRPGLATYEQYF.

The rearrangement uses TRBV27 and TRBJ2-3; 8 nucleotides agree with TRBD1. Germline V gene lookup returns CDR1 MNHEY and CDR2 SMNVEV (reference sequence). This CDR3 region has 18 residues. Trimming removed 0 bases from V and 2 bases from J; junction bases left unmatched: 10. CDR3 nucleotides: TGTGCCAGCAGTTTATCGCCTTTGACAGGGGCCTCCACAGATACGCAGTATTTT. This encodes CASSLSPLTGASTDTQYF.

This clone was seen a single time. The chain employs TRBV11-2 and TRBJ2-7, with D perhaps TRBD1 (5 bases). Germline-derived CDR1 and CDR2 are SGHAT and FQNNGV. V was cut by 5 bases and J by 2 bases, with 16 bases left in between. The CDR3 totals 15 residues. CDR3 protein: CASSPGRGPAYEQYF. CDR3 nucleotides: TGTGCCAGCAGCCCCGGTAGGGGCCCGGCCTACGAGCAGTACTTC. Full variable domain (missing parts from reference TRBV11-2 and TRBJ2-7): EAGVAQSPRYKIIEKRQSVAFWCNPISGHATLYWYQQILGQGPKLLIQFQNNGVVDDSQLPKDRFSAERLKGVDSTLKIQPAKLEDSAVYLCASSPGRGPAYEQYFGPGTRLTVT.

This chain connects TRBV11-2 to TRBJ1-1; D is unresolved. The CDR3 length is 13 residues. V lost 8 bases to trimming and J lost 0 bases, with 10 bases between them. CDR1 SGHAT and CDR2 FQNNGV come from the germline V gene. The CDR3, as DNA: TGTGCCAGCTGCGGCAGAGTGAACACTGAAGCTTTCTTT. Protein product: CASCGRVNTEAFF.

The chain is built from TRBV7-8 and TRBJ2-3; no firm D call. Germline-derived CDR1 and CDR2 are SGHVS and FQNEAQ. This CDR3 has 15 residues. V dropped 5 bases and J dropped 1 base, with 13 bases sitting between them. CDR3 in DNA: TGTGCCAGCAGCCTAGGACGGGTAGGCACAGATACGCAGTATTTT. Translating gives CASSLGRVGTDTQYF.

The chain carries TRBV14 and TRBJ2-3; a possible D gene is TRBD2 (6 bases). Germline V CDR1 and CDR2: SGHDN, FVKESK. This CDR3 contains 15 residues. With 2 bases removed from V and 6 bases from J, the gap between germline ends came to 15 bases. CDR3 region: CASSQPGLPLDTQYF. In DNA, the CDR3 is TGTGCCAGCAGCCAACCGGGACTTCCCTTGGATACGCAGTATTTT.

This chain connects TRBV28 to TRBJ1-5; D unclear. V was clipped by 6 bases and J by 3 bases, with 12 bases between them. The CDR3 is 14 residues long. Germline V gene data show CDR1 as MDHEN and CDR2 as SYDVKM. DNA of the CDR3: TGTGCCAGCAGCCTCATACGGGACAATCAGCCCCAGCATTTT. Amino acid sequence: CASSLIRDNQPQHF.

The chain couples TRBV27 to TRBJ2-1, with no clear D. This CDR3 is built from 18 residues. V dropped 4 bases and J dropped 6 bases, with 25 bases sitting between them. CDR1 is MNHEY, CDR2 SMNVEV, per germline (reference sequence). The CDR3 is CASSSPFTSFSPGNEQFF. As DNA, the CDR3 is TGTGCCAGCAGTTCCCCCTTTACGAGCTTTTCCCCCGGCAATGAGCAGTTCTTC.

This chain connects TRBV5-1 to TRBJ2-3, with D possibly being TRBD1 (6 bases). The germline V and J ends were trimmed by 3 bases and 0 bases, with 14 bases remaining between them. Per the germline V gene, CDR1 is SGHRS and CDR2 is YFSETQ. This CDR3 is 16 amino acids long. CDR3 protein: CASSYNRVASTDTQYF. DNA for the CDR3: TGCGCCAGCAGCTATAACAGGGTAGCTAGCACAGATACGCAGTATTTT.

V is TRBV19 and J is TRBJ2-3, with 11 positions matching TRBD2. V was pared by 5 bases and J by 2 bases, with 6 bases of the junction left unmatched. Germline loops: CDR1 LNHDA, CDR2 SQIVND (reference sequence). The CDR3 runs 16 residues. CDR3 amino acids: CASSSASGGSTDTQYF. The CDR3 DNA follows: TGTGCCAGTAGTTCCGCTAGCGGGGGGTCCACAGATACGCAGTATTTT.

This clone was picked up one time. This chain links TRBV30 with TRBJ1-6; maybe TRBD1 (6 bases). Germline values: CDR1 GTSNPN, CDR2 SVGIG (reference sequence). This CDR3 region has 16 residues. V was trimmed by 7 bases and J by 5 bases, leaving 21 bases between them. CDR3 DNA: TGTGCCTCACCCCTGAGGGCAGGGGCTAATAATTCACCCCTCCACTTT. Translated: CASPLRAGANNSPLHF. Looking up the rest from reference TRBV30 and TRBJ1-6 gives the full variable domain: SQTIHQWPATLVQPVGSPLSLECTVEGTSNPNLYWYRQAAGRGLQLLFYSVGIGQISSEVPQNLSASRPQDRQFILSSKKLLLSDSGFYLCASPLRAGANNSPLHFGNGTRLTVT.

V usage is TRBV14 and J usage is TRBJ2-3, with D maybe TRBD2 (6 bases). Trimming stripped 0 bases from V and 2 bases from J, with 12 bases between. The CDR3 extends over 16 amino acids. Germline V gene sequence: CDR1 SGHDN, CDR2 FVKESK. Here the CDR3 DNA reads TGTGCCAGCAGCCAAGAAAAGGGAGGCCCCACAGATACGCAGTATTTT. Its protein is CASSQEKGGPTDTQYF.

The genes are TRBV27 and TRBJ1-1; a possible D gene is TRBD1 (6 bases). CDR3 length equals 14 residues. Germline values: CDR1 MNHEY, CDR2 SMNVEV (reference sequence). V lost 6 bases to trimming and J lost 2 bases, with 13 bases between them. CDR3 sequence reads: CASRGAGDNTEAFF. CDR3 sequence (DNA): TGTGCCAGCAGGGGGGCAGGGGATAACACTGAAGCTTTCTTT.

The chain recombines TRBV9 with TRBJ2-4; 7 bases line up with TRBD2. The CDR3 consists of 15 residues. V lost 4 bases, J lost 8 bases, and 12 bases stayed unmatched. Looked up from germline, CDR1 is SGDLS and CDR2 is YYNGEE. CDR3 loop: CASSSRGLVGDIQYF. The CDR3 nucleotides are TGTGCCAGCAGCTCCCGAGGACTAGTGGGGGACATTCAGTACTTC. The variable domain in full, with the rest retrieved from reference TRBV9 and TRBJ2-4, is DSGVTQTPKHLITATGQRVTLRCSPRSGDLSVYWYQQSLDQGLQFLIQYYNGEERAKGNILERFSAQQFPDLHSELNLSSLELGDSALYFCASSSRGLVGDIQYFGAGTRLSVL.

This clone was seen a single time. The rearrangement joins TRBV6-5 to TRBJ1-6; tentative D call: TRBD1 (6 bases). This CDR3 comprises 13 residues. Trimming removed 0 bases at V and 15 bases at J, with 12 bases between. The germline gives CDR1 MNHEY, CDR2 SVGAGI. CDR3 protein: CASSYSGTSDLHF. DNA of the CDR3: TGTGCCAGCAGTTACTCCGGGACATCTGACCTCCACTTT.

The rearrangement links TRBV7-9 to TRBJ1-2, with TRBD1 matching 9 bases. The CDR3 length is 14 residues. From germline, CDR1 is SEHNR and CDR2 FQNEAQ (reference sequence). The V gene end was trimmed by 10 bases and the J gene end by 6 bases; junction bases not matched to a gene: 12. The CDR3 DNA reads TGTGCCACCACCAAGTGGGACAGGGCGGATGGCTACACCTTC. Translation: CATTKWDRADGYTF.

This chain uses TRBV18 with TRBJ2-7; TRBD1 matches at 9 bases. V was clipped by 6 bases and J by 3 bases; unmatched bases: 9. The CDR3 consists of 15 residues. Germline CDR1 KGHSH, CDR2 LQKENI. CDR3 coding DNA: TGTGCCAGCTCCCACACAGGGGGCGACCTCTACGAGCAGTACTTC. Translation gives CASSHTGGDLYEQYF.

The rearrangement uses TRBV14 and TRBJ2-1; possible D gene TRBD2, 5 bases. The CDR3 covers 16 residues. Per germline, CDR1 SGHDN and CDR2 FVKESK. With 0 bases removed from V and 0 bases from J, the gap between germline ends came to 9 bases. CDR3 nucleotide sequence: TGTGCCAGCAGCCAAGAGGCCGGAGGCTCCTACAATGAGCAGTTCTTC. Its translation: CASSQEAGGSYNEQFF. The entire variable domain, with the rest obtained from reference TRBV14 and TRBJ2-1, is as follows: EAGVTQFPSHSVIEKGQTVTLRCDPISGHDNLYWYRRVMGKEIKFLLHFVKESKQDESGMPNNRFLAERTGGTYSTLKVQPAELEDSGVYFCASSQEAGGSYNEQFFGPGTRLTVL.

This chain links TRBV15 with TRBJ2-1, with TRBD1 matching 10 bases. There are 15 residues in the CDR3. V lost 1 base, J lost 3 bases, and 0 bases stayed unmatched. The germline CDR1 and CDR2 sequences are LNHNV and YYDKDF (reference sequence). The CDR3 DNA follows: TGTGCCACCAGCAGAGGGACAGGGGGCTACAATGAGCAGTTCTTC. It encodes CATSRGTGGYNEQFF.

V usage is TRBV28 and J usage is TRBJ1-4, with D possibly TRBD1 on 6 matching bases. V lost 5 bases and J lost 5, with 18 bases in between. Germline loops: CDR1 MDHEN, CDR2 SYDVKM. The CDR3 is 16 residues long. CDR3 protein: CASSPTGPGWNEKLFF. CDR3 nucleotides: TGTGCCAGCAGTCCGACAGGTCCGGGTTGGAATGAAAAACTGTTTTTT.

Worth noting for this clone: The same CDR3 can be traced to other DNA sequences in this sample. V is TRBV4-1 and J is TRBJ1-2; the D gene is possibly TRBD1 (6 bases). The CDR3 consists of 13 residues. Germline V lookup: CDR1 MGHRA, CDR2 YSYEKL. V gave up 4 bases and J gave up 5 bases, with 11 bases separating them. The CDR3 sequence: CASSLGTNYGYTF. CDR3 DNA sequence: TGCGCCAGCAGCCTCGGGACAAATTATGGCTACACCTTC.

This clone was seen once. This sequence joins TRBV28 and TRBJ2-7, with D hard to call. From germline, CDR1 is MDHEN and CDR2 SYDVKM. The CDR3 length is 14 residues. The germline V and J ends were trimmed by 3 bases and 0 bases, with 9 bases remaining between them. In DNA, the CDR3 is TGTGCCAGCAGTTTGAGGCAGACCTCCTACGAGCAGTACTTC. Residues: CASSLRQTSYEQYF. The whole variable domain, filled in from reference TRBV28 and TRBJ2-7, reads DVKVTQSSRYLVKRTGEKVFLECVQDMDHENMFWYRQDPGLGLRLIYFSYDVKMKEKGDIPEGYSVSREKKERFSLILESASTNQTSMYLCASSLRQTSYEQYFGPGTRLTVT.

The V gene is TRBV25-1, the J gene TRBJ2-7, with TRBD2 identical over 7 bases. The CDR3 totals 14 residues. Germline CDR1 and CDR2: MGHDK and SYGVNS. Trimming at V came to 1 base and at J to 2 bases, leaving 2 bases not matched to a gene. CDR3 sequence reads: CASSEWGGAYEQYF. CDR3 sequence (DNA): TGTGCCAGCAGTGAATGGGGGGGGGCCTACGAGCAGTACTTC.

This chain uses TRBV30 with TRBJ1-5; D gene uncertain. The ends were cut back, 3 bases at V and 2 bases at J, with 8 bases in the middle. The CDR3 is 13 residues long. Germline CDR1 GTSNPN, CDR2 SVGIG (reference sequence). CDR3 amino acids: CAWSVPGNQPQHF. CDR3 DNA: TGTGCCTGGAGCGTGCCAGGCAATCAGCCCCAGCATTTT.

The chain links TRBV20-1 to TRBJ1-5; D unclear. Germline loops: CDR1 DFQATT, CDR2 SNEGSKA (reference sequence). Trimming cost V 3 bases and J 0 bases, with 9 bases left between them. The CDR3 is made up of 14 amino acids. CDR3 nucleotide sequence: TGCAGTGCTAGTGACCCCTATAGCAATCAGCCCCAGCATTTT. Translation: CSASDPYSNQPQHF.

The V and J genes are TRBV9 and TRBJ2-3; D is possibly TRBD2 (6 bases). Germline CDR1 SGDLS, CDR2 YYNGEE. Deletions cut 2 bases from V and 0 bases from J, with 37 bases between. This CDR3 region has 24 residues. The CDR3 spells CASSVDYPGTPVVGRGTSTDTQYF. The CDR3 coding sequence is TGTGCCAGCAGCGTGGATTACCCGGGGACTCCCGTTGTTGGACGGGGTACTAGCACAGATACGCAGTATTTT.